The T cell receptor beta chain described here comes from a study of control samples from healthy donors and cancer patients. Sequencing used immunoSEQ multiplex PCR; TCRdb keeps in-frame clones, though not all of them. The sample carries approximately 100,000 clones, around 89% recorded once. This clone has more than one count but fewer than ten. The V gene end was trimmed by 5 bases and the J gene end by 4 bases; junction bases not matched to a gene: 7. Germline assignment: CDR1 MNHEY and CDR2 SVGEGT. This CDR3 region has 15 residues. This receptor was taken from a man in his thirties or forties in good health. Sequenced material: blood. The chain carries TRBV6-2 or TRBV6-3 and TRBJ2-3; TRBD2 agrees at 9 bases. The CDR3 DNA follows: TGTGCCAGCAGTGACCAGGCGGGAGGGCCAGATACGCAGTATTTT. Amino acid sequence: CASSDQAGGPDTQYF.